This T cell receptor beta chain originates from a study of blood T cell repertoires in COVID-19. Study context: Samples taken during acute and convalescent COVID-19 were collected in the United States, Italy and Spain.

Method: immunoSEQ multiplex PCR; TCRdb's copy keeps in-frame clones and lacks some. The repertoire has 250,000 to 300,000 clones, over 75% of them found once; the top ten carry 9.5% to 15%. This CDR3 spans 17 amino acids. V was clipped by 5 bases and J by 0 bases, with 19 bases between them. Per the germline V gene, CDR1 is SGHVS and CDR2 is FQNEAQ. This receptor was identified in a woman aged 60 to 75 with acute or convalescent COVID-19. The chain carries TRBV7-8 and TRBJ1-1, with D possibly being TRBD1 (5 bases). Material for sequencing was peripheral blood. The CDR3 nucleotides read TGTGCCAGCAGCCCCGAAGGGACTGTAATCATGAACACTGAAGCTTTCTTT. This encodes CASSPEGTVIMNTEAFF.